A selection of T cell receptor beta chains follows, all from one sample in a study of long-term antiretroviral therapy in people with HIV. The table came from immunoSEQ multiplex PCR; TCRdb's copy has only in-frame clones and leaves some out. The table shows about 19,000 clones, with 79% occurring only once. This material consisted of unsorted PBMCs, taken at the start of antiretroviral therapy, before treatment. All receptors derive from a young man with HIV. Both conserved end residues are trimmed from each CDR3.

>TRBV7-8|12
ASSFRGGSEKLF
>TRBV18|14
ASSPEGILAKNIQY
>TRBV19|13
ASSIMVAQTDTQY
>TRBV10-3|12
AIRTDSGANVLT
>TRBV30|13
AWSVGSSEYNEQF
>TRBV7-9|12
ASSSPTSGLTQY
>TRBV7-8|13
ASRSTGGAADTQY
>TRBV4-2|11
ASSPVGAYEQY
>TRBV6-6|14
ASRETSGRIQETQY
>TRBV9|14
ASSVGTSGRENIQY
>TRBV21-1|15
ASRTLIVLEGNQPQH
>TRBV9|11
ASSAGLADEQF
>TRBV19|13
ASSILLGANQPQH
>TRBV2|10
AISSDFYEQY
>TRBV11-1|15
ASSSITGGANTGELF
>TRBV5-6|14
ASSPRAPRGADTQY
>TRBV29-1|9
SVDFRDTQY
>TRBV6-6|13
ASSYSSGRGYEQY
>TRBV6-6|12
ASRLGEGAGELF
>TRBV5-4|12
ASSDLSSYNEQF
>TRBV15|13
ATSRYRDSNQPQH
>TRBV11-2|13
ASSLQSSGRAMQY
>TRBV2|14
ASIDWRRGWTGELF
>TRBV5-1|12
ASSLRTGNTEAF
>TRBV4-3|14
ASSRGWTSGIYEQY
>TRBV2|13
ASMGQGGIQETQY
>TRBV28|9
ASIGQETQY
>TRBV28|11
ASSWDRNYGYT
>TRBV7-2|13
ASSLVAGGPNEQF
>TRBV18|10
ASSPADETQY
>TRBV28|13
ASSQPHPRGREQY
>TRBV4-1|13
ASSLVAGVTDTQY
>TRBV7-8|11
ASSLAGALEQY
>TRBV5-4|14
ASSLVLLAGVDTQY
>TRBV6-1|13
ASSFRAPHSYEQY
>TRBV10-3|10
AISESLTGYT
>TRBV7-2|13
ASSLVLTNTGELF
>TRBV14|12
ASSQPRDREEQF
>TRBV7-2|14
ASSQDRIRHNYGYT
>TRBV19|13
ASTSGLAGGLEQF
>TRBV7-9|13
ASSQPGLANNEQF
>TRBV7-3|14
ASSSIAGGPPDTQY
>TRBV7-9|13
ASSWTGSSGNTIY
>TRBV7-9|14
ASSSLAGAGNWGYT
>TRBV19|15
ATQPPGQRRLYNEQF
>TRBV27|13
ASSLSGGPGQGEF
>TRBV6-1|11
ASSDSIFYEQY
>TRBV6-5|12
ASSYQWSQDTQY
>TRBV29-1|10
SAGTGWYEQY
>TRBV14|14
ASSQERGSHSYEQY
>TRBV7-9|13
ASSRGTGVSYEQY
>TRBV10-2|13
ASSDAGTGGQPQH
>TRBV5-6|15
ASSRTLLESEGGEAF
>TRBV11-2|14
ASSSQRTRSGSEQF
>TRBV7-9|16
ASSFGRGDLSGANVLT
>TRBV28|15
ASSKQWTTLNTGELF
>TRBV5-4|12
ASSPSVGGNEQF